A selection of T cell receptor beta chains follows, all from one sample in a study of shared clonotypes between healthy human individuals. The protocol was immunoSEQ multiplex PCR, while the TCRdb copy is restricted to in-frame clones and leaves out a portion. The data contain hundreds of thousands of clones, about 96% of them singletons. Material for sequencing was naive CD8+ T cells sorted from blood. These receptors were obtained from a woman in her 30s in good health. The CDR3 runs from the conserved cysteine through the conserved F or W. D genes are given only for firm matches. Clone size is shown for a subset of rows, as once, few, many or a class of expanded clone.

length	V	J	D	size	DNA	CDR3
18	TRBV10-1	TRBJ1-4	NA	NA	TGCGCCAGCAGTGAGGGCGTTTTGACAGCCCTTGGAAATGAAAAACTGTTTTTT	CASSEGVLTALGNEKLFF
17	TRBV4-1	TRBJ1-3	TRBD1	NA	TGCGCCAGCAGCTCCTATCCGACAGGGCCCTCTGGAAACACCATATATTTT	CASSSYPTGPSGNTIYF
14	TRBV6-5	TRBJ2-7	TRBD1	NA	TGTGCCAGCAGTTTAAGAGGACAGGGCCACGAGCAGTACTTC	CASSLRGQGHEQYF
13	TRBV4-1	TRBJ1-1	NA	NA	TGCGCCAGCAGCCCCACAGAGAACACTGAAGCTTTCTTT	CASSPTENTEAFF
13	TRBV29-1	TRBJ1-2	NA	NA	TGCAGCGCCCTCGGAGGGTCCAACTATGGCTACACCTTC	CSALGGSNYGYTF
15	TRBV7-6	TRBJ2-7	NA	once	TGTGCCAGCAGCGAGAGGCAGGGGTCTCCCAACGAGCAGTACTTC	CASSERQGSPNEQYF
12	TRBV5-6	TRBJ1-1	NA	NA	TGTGCCAGCAGCTTGATAGAGGCTGAAGCTTTCTTT	CASSLIEAEAFF
12	TRBV2	TRBJ1-1	NA	NA	TGTGCCAGCGGGGGGACAAGCACTGAAGCTTTCTTT	CASGGTSTEAFF
18	TRBV27	TRBJ2-7	NA	NA	TGTGCCAGCAGCCCCTCCCCAGCGGGCCTTGTCCTCTCCTACGAGCAGTACTTC	CASSPSPAGLVLSYEQYF
18	TRBV4-1	TRBJ2-7	TRBD1	NA	TGCGCCAGCAGCCAGTCTTCCGACCTCCGGGACAGGGAATACGAGCAGTACTTC	CASSQSSDLRDREYEQYF
13	TRBV5-6	TRBJ1-2	NA	NA	TGTGCCAGCAGCTTGGCAGGTGACTATGGCTACACCTTC	CASSLAGDYGYTF
15	TRBV5-8	TRBJ2-7	TRBD2	NA	TGTGCCAGCAGCCCCCGGGGCGGGAGGTACTACGAGCAGTACTTC	CASSPRGGRYYEQYF
12	TRBV16	TRBJ2-1	NA	NA	TGTGCCAGCAGCCAACAGGGCAATGAGCAGTTCTTC	CASSQQGNEQFF
14	TRBV28	TRBJ2-7	TRBD2	NA	TGTGCCTGCTGCCCTAGCGGGGACCTGGGCGAGCAGTACTTC	CACCPSGDLGEQYF
11	TRBV11-2	TRBJ2-7	NA	NA	TGTGCCAGCAGCTTATTATCCGAGCAGTACTTC	CASSLLSEQYF
14	TRBV6-6	TRBJ2-7	TRBD2	NA	TGTGCCAGCAGCTCCAGGGAGGGTGAGAGCGAGCAGTACTTC	CASSSREGESEQYF
14	TRBV27	TRBJ1-5	NA	NA	TGTGCCAGCAGTTTAATCGGTAGCAATCAGCCCCAGCATTTT	CASSLIGSNQPQHF
14	TRBV7-2	TRBJ2-1	NA	NA	TGTGCCAGCAGCCTTGGGGCACAGTTGAATGCGGGGTTCTTC	CASSLGAQLNAGFF
16	TRBV28	TRBJ2-7	NA	NA	TGTGCCAGCAGTTTTACTGGGGGTGGGAGGTCCTACGAGCAGTACTTC	CASSFTGGGRSYEQYF
17	TRBV11-2	TRBJ2-1	NA	NA	TGTGCCAGCAGCTCCTCTGTTCCGGCCAGCCCACGATATGAGCAGTTCTTC	CASSSSVPASPRYEQFF
14	TRBV27	TRBJ2-1	TRBD2	NA	TGTGCCAGCAGGCTAGCGGGATATCTCAATGAGCAGTTCTTC	CASRLAGYLNEQFF
14	TRBV27	TRBJ2-7	NA	NA	TGTGCCAGCAGTTTATTGGGAAAACAAGACGAGCAGTACTTC	CASSLLGKQDEQYF
13	TRBV6-5	TRBJ2-7	NA	NA	TGTGCCAGCAGTTACCAGGGAGCCTACGAGCAGTACTTC	CASSYQGAYEQYF
14	TRBV6-1	TRBJ2-7	NA	NA	TGTGCCAGCAGTGATGGGACTCGCGGCTACGAGCAGTACTTC	CASSDGTRGYEQYF
16	TRBV4-1	TRBJ2-7	TRBD1	NA	TGCGCCAGCAGCCAAGATCAAGGACAGGGCCCCTACGAGCAGTACTTC	CASSQDQGQGPYEQYF
13	TRBV11-3	TRBJ1-1	NA	NA	TGTGCCAGCAGCCCCGGACACAACACTGAAGCTTTCTTT	CASSPGHNTEAFF
12	TRBV28	TRBJ1-3	NA	NA	TGTGCCAGCGCCTACTCTGGAAACACCATATATTTT	CASAYSGNTIYF
15	TRBV11-2	TRBJ1-4	NA	NA	TGTGCCAGCAGCTTCGGAGATGCAACTAATGAAAAACTGTTTTTT	CASSFGDATNEKLFF
14	TRBV28	TRBJ2-3	TRBD2	NA	TGTGCCAGCAGTTTATGGGGACTAACAGATACGCAGTATTTT	CASSLWGLTDTQYF
17	TRBV7-2	TRBJ2-7	NA	NA	TGTGCCAGCAGCCTGGACTCTCCGATTACTATTTACTACGAGCAGTACTTC	CASSLDSPITIYYEQYF
13	TRBV9	TRBJ2-7	NA	NA	TGTGCCAGCAGCAGGGGTTTCGGCTACGAGCAGTACTTC	CASSRGFGYEQYF
16	TRBV11-3	TRBJ1-3	NA	NA	TGTGCCAGCAGCTTAGTTCCGAGAAACTCTGGAAACACCATATATTTT	CASSLVPRNSGNTIYF
15	TRBV6-6	TRBJ1-5	NA	NA	TGTGCCAGCAGTTACTCTTCAGGGGGCAATCAGCCCCAGCATTTT	CASSYSSGGNQPQHF
15	TRBV9	TRBJ1-4	TRBD1	NA	TGTGCCAGCAGCGTAGGGGGACAGGGTTGGGAAAAACTGTTTTTT	CASSVGGQGWEKLFF
14	TRBV27	TRBJ2-5	NA	NA	TGTGCCAGCAGTGCGGAGGGGGGCCAAGAGACCCAGTACTTC	CASSAEGGQETQYF
15	TRBV28	TRBJ2-3	TRBD2	NA	TGTGCCAGCAGTGAACTAGCGGGAGGACCAGATACGCAGTATTTT	CASSELAGGPDTQYF
16	TRBV27	TRBJ2-7	TRBD1	NA	TGTGCCAGCAGTAATAACCCCGGGACAGGGGAATACGAGCAGTACTTC	CASSNNPGTGEYEQYF
16	TRBV9	TRBJ2-3	NA	NA	TGTGCCAGCAGCAAAGGACGGGGGAGAAGCACAGATACGCAGTATTTT	CASSKGRGRSTDTQYF
17	TRBV7-9	TRBJ2-6	NA	once	TGTGCCAGCAGCTTAGCGCTAGAGAGATCTGGGGCCAACGTCCTGACTTTC	CASSLALERSGANVLTF